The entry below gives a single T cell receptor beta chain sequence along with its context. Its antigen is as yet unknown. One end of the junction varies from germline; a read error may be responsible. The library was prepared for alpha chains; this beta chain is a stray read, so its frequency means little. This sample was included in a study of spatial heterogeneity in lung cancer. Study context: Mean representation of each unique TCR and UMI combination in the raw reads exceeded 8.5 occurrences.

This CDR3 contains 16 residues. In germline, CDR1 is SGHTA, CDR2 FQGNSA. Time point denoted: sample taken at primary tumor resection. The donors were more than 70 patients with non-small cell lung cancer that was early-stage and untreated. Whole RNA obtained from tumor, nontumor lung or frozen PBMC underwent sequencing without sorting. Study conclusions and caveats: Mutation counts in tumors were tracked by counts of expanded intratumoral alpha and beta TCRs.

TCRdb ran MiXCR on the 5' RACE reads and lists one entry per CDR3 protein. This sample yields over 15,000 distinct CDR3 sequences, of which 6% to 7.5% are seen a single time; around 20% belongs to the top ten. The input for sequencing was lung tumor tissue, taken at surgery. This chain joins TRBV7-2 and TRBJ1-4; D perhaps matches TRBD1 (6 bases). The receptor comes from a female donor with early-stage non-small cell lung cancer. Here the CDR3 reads CASTLGGPGQGEKLFF. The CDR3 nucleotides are TGTGCCAGCACCTTAGGGGGGCCAGGCCAGGGAGAAAAACTGTTTTTT.